The 20 T cell receptor beta chains presented below share a single source sample, sequenced in a study of cytomegalovirus exposure and HLA in healthy donors. PCR was performed using 60 Vbeta and 13 Jbeta primers. Here immunoSEQ multiplex PCR was the method, and the copy in TCRdb shows in-frame clones only, minus some. This table holds about 140,000 clones. Source material: PBMCs. Receptor source: a young woman in good health and CMV-seronegative.

The rearrangement joins TRBV16 to TRBJ2-3; TRBD1 agrees at 7 bases. The V segment lost 4 bases and the J segment 0 bases; nucleotides outside the gene matches: 4. The CDR3 has 15 amino acids. Germline V CDR1 and CDR2: KGHSY, FQNENV. The CDR3 loop is CASSLGTVSTDTQYF. The CDR3, as DNA: TGTGCCAGCAGCCTCGGGACAGTTAGCACAGATACGCAGTATTTT.

The V call is TRBV7-6, the J call TRBJ1-1; tentatively, D is TRBD1 (5 bases). This CDR3 spans 13 amino acids. Germline V lookup: CDR1 SGHVS, CDR2 FNYEAQ. Trimming pared 5 bases from V and 1 base from J, leaving 8 bases between. The CDR3 nucleotides read TGTGCCAGCAGCAAAAGGGGGAACACTGAAGCTTTCTTT. Translation gives CASSKRGNTEAFF.

This rearrangement joins TRBV7-3 to TRBJ2-3, with a tentative D call TRBD2 (5 bases). The germline CDR1 and CDR2 sequences are SGHTA and FQGTGA. V was shortened by 5 bases and J by 5 bases, with 17 bases between the two germline ends. This CDR3 has 15 residues. CDR3 residues: CASSPREGVGDTQYF. In DNA, the CDR3 is TGTGCCAGCAGCCCGCGAGAGGGAGTAGGAGATACGCAGTATTTT.

V and J are TRBV6-6 and TRBJ2-1; D might be TRBD2 (5 bases). Germline loops: CDR1 MNHNY, CDR2 SVGAGI (reference sequence). The CDR3 covers 15 residues. The V gene lost 5 bases and the J gene lost 4 bases, with 15 bases spanning the gap. The CDR3 sequence is CASSLKPPGYNEQFF. CDR3 nucleotides: TGTGCCAGCAGTCTTAAACCTCCGGGGTACAATGAGCAGTTCTTC.

V gene TRBV9 combines with J gene TRBJ1-3; D unclear. Germline V gene data show CDR1 as SGDLS and CDR2 as YYNGEE. Trimming cost V 4 bases and J 3 bases, with 14 bases left between them. CDR3 length: 15 amino acids. The CDR3 sequence: CASSPAGSLGNTIYF. CDR3 bases: TGTGCCAGCAGCCCCGCGGGATCACTTGGAAACACCATATATTTT.

The rearrangement joins TRBV6-6 to TRBJ2-2; 7 positions match TRBD2. CDR3 length equals 14 residues. Germline CDR1 and CDR2: MNHNY and SVGAGI (reference sequence). V was clipped by 6 bases and J by 4 bases; unmatched bases: 5. The CDR3 region is CASRRGTVTGELFF. CDR3 nucleotides: TGTGCCAGCAGGCGGGGGACTGTCACCGGGGAGCTGTTTTTT.

The gene calls are TRBV7-9 and TRBJ1-3; D possibly corresponds to TRBD1 (5 bases). V was shortened by 5 bases and J by 0 bases, with 11 bases between the two germline ends. The CDR3 covers 15 residues. Germline lookup yields CDR1 SEHNR and CDR2 FQNEAQ (reference sequence). CDR3 protein: CASSPKGLSGNTIYF. The CDR3, as DNA: TGTGCCAGCAGCCCGAAGGGGCTCTCTGGAAACACCATATATTTT.

The chain carries TRBV19 and TRBJ1-1; D remains ambiguous. The CDR3 runs to 14 residues. The ends were cut back, 5 bases at V and 0 bases at J, with 10 bases in the middle. Germline values: CDR1 LNHDA, CDR2 SQIVND (reference sequence). The CDR3 sequence: CASSSLGVNTEAFF. The CDR3 DNA follows: TGTGCCAGTAGTTCCCTGGGAGTGAACACTGAAGCTTTCTTT.

V and J are TRBV2 and TRBJ1-3; 8 bases are shared with TRBD1. The V segment lost 1 base and the J segment 4 bases; nucleotides outside the gene matches: 3. This CDR3 is 15 amino acids long. The germline V gene encodes CDR1 SNHLY and CDR2 FYNNEI. The CDR3 reads CASSEGTGRGNTIYF. The CDR3 DNA is TGTGCCAGCAGTGAAGGGACAGGGAGAGGAAACACCATATATTTT. The whole variable domain, filled in from reference TRBV2 and TRBJ1-3, reads EPEVTQTPSHQVTQMGQEVILRCVPISNHLYFYWYRQILGQKVEFLVSFYNNEISEKSEIFDDQFSVERPDGSNFTLKIRSTKLEDSAMYFCASSEGTGRGNTIYFGEGSWLTVV.

DNA of the CDR3: TGTGCCAGCAGCCCACAACAGGGGGCCGGGGAGCTGTTTTTT. The encoded protein is CASSPQQGAGELFF. This chain joins TRBV7-3 and TRBJ2-2; 8 positions agree with TRBD1. The V gene's germline CDR1 is SGHTA and CDR2 FQGTGA. With V trimmed by 5 bases and J by 6 bases, 5 bases remained unmatched. The CDR3 extends over 14 amino acids. Filled out from reference TRBV7-3 and TRBJ2-2, the complete variable domain reads GAGVSQTPSNKVTEKGKYVELRCDPISGHTALYWYRQSLGQGPEFLIYFQGTGAADDSGLPNDRFFAVRPEGSVSTLKIQRTERGDSAVYLCASSPQQGAGELFFGEGSRLTVL.

V and J are TRBV19 and TRBJ1-1; 8 bases are shared with TRBD1. The V gene end was trimmed by 5 bases and the J gene end by 0 bases; junction bases not matched to a gene: 8. The length of the CDR3 is 16 residues. The germline V gene has CDR1 LNHDA and CDR2 SQIVND (reference sequence). CDR3 sequence: CASSRTGIRVNTEAFF. As DNA, the CDR3 is TGTGCCAGTAGTCGGACAGGGATTCGGGTGAACACTGAAGCTTTCTTT.

V and J are TRBV4-2 and TRBJ2-3; TRBD2 matches at 7 bases. The germline CDR1 and CDR2 sequences are LGHNA and YNFKEQ. J lost 1 base, V lost 5 bases, and 12 bases had no gene match. The CDR3 contains 17 residues. CDR3 sequence reads: CASSSPSSSGGTDTQYF. The CDR3 DNA is TGTGCCAGCAGCTCCCCGTCCTCTAGCGGAGGCACAGATACGCAGTATTTT.

The chain uses TRBV7-6 and TRBJ2-1; the D gene is possibly TRBD2 (9 bases). V shed 5 bases and J shed 5 bases, with 19 bases lying between them. The CDR3 is made up of 16 amino acids. CDR1 is SGHVS, CDR2 FNYEAQ, per germline. The CDR3 loop reads CASSAGGTGGNNEQFF. The CDR3 DNA is TGTGCCAGCAGCGCGGGGGGGACAGGAGGTAACAATGAGCAGTTCTTC.

The chain recombines TRBV4-1 with TRBJ2-5, with 10 bases identical to TRBD1. The DNA end lines up better with TRBJ2-7; the J call may be wrong. CDR3 length: 14 amino acids. The germline V gene encodes CDR1 MGHRA and CDR2 YSYEKL. The CDR3 region has the DNA TGCGCCAGCAGCCAAAGACAGGGGGCGTACGAGCAGTACTTC. The encoded protein is CASSQRQGAYEQYF.

V usage is TRBV29-1 and J usage is TRBJ2-7, with 9 bases aligning to TRBD2. V was clipped by 8 bases and J by 5 bases; unmatched bases: 13. The CDR3 has 14 residues. CDR1 is SQVTM and CDR2 is ANQGSEA in the germline V gene. CDR3 DNA sequence: TGCAGCCCCGAAAGAGTAGCGGGAGAAAACGAGCAGTACGTC. Its protein product is CSPERVAGENEQYV.

The CDR3: CASSILDRGEANTIYF. CDR3 bases: TGTGCCAGCAGCATTTTAGACAGGGGGGAGGCGAACACCATATATTTT. This chain joins TRBV13 and TRBJ1-3; 9 positions agree with TRBD1. Trimming took 5 bases from V and 7 from J; bases not matched to a gene: 12. The CDR3 loop spans 16 amino acids. Germline loops: CDR1 PRHDT, CDR2 FYEKMQ (reference sequence). The full variable domain, rest sourced from reference TRBV13 and TRBJ1-3, is AAGVIQSPRHLIKEKRETATLKCYPIPRHDTVYWYQQGPGQDPQFLISFYEKMQSDKGSIPDRFSAQQFSDYHSELNMSSLELGDSALYFCASSILDRGEANTIYFGEGSWLTVV.

The chain links TRBV6-5 to TRBJ1-1; D gene ambiguous. The germline V and J ends were trimmed by 0 bases and 1 base, with 9 bases remaining between them. The CDR3 has 15 amino acids. Germline V lookup: CDR1 MNHEY, CDR2 SVGAGI. CDR3 loop: CASSYSFTENTEAFF. The CDR3 nucleotides are TGTGCCAGCAGTTACTCGTTCACAGAGAACACTGAAGCTTTCTTT.

The chain couples TRBV4-1 to TRBJ2-7; TRBD1 matches 10 bases. Germline V lookup: CDR1 MGHRA, CDR2 YSYEKL. The CDR3 spans 14 residues. V was clipped by 4 bases and J by 2 bases; unmatched bases: 2. The CDR3 region is CASSPGQGAYEQYF. The CDR3 DNA sequence: TGCGCCAGCAGCCCCGGACAGGGGGCCTACGAGCAGTACTTC.

The DNA for the CDR3 is TGTGCCAGCAGCTTAGATCACGGAACAGGGTATTCCTACGAGCAGTACTTC. Translated, it gives CASSLDHGTGYSYEQYF. The chain joins TRBV11-2 to TRBJ2-7; weak D call: TRBD1 (6 bases). The V gene lost 0 bases and the J gene lost 1 base, with 16 bases spanning the gap. This CDR3 contains 17 residues. Germline CDR1 reads SGHAT; CDR2 reads FQNNGV.

DNA for the CDR3: TGTGCCAGCAGTGCCGGCGGGAGCCAAAAAGAGCAGTTCTTC. Translation: CASSAGGSQKEQFF. The chain employs TRBV25-1 and TRBJ2-1; TRBD2 agrees at 7 bases. Germline trimming cut 4 bases from V and 10 bases from J; bases unmatched to any gene: 10. The CDR3 totals 14 residues. Germline V gene lookup returns CDR1 MGHDK and CDR2 SYGVNS.